This T cell receptor (beta chain) derives from a study of T cells in Graves' hyperthyroidism and ophthalmopathy. Study at large: Any treatment followed the collection of peripheral blood at initial diagnosis.

The blood sample was taken at first hyperthyroidism diagnosis, before any ophthalmopathy symptoms. An approximately 9.8 ml volume of fresh peripheral blood provided the PBMCs. This clonotype was picked up many times. At one end the junction does not follow the germline gene, possibly because of a read error. TCR beta CDR3 sequences were amplified from RNA transcripts. A set of HTBI primers served as the primers for a first-round RT-PCR of the TCR CDR3. TCRdb processed the multiplex PCR reads anew with MiXCR; each CDR3 protein has one entry. This table has approximately 620,000 distinct CDR3 sequences, about 14% appearing once. The CDR3 covers 13 residues. Germline CDR1 SGHRS, CDR2 YFSETQ.

The chain employs TRBV5-1 and TRBJ2-5, with a weak D call TRBD1 (5 bases). This clonotype originated in a woman in her 30s with Graves' hyperthyroidism that later progressed to Graves' ophthalmopathy. Specimen: blood. The DNA for the CDR3 is TGTGCCAGCAGTTTTGACAGTCAAGAGACCCAGTACTTC. Translation: CASSFDSQETQYF.